This T cell receptor (beta chain) comes out of a study of blood T cell repertoires in COVID-19 (dated by TCRdb to 2019 to 2021). With regard to the full study: Collaborator samples came from the United States, Italy and Spain and covered acute and convalescent phases of COVID-19. The samples were drawn from two sources: the first 160 participants of the ongoing ImmuneRACE study, and over 950 subjects contributed by 6 global collaborators. The repertoires were made available in a free public database intended to serve as a resource for research on the immune response to SARS-CoV-2. Where available, HLA class I and class II types were taken from metadata supplied by the sample provider and were not determined by assay-based typing. The prospective study material was composed of cDNA or gDNA derived from T cells, B-cell-depleted T cells, or PBMCs. Nearly every sample came with metadata listing a de-identified subject ID, COVID-19 status, age in years and sex. Deeply sampled blood TCRbeta repertoires from subjects exposed to, actively infected with, or recovered from COVID-19 were included in the dataset.

Clipping removes 7 bases from V and 2 bases from J, with 5 as the unmatched junction base count. Via the germline V gene, CDR1 is SQVTM and CDR2 ANQGSEA. The cysteine opens and the phenylalanine closes a CDR3 of 14 amino acids. Only the CDR3 DNA is retained, 42 bases long and in frame from the first base. Points the paper makes about the study in general: Clinical and demographic metadata were provided uncurated, with the amount varying by source and participant.

TCRbeta CDR3 regions were amplified from genomic DNA by means of the immunoSEQ Assay, a bias-controlled multiplex PCR. On the authors' methods: The number of nucleated cells in each sample was estimated from the amplification of reference gene primers within the assay. To quantify the absolute abundance of each unique TCRbeta CDR3 rearrangement, sequence reads were collapsed and filtered. For each sample, productive Simpson clonality was calculated by taking the square root of Simpson's diversity index across productive rearrangements. The clones in this table, taken by TCRdb from immuneACCESS, are in-frame only. Not every clone is retained; where verified, under half of the shortfall comes from an unresolved V gene, and the cause of the rest is unknown. The DNA gave D and trimming, while V, J and clone size come from that table. This sample has 300,000 to 450,000 clones in its table, and less than 90% of those were observed once. The top ten hold 1% of the sample.

This clone showed up just once. Its antigen remains unidentified. Qualities for individual bases were not recorded, and no much larger clone is one base off. In the prospective study, participants were about 18 to 95 years old, resided in 20 to 30 geographic areas of the United States, and were enrolled through a virtual design. To assign participants to cohorts, the prospective study relied on clinical history that participants themselves reported in a screening survey and a study questionnaire. Recovered participants in ImmuneRACE Cohort 3 were defined by two consecutive negative NP/OP PCR tests, clearance by a healthcare professional, or resolution of symptoms. Mobile phlebotomists in the prospective study collected whole blood, serum and a nasopharyngeal or oropharyngeal swab from every participant. Over a roughly 2-month period, participants in the prospective study had the option of providing additional blood draws and questionnaires. Before DNA extraction, prospective study blood samples were shipped either frozen or at room temperature.

The chain uses TRBV29-1 and TRBJ2-1; TRBD2 agrees with 10 junctional bases. The TCR sequence derives from a woman in her twenties or thirties who had recovered from COVID-19. The sample taken for sequencing was PBMCs or T cells enriched from blood (not recorded which). The nucleotides read TGCAGCGCTTTAGCGGGGGGAACCTACAATGAGCAGTTCTTC. Translated, this gives CSALAGGTYNEQFF.